This T cell receptor (beta chain) emerged from a study of blood T cell repertoires in COVID-19 (dated by TCRdb to 2018 to 2021). For context, the study as a whole: Collaborator samples came from the United States, Italy and Spain and covered acute and convalescent phases of COVID-19. A de-identified subject ID, COVID-19 status, age in years and sex were almost always included in the sample metadata. The dataset comprised deeply sampled blood TCRbeta repertoires from subjects exposed to, actively infected with, or recovered from COVID-19. Samples came from the ongoing ImmuneRACE study (first 160 participants) plus 1,254 subjects from 6 global collaborators. The material from the prospective study consisted of cDNA or gDNA derived from T cells, B-cell-depleted T cells, or PBMCs. Where HLA class I and class II types were available, the types were taken from metadata supplied by the sample provider, not from assay-based typing. A freely available public database, intended as a resource for researchers studying the immune response to SARS-CoV-2, is where the repertoires were released.

TCRbeta CDR3 regions were amplified from genomic DNA using the immunoSEQ Assay, a bias-controlled multiplex PCR. Processing in the source paper ran as follows. The number of nucleated cells in each sample was estimated by amplification of reference gene primers within the assay. To quantify the absolute abundance of each unique TCRbeta CDR3 rearrangement, sequence reads were collapsed and filtered. For each sample, productive Simpson clonality was calculated as the square root of Simpson's diversity index over productive rearrangements. The source is immuneACCESS, and TCRdb retained only in-frame sequences with V and J called. Part of the clones is not carried over; for the studies checked, unresolved V genes explain less than half of this, and the remainder is unexplained. V and J calls and clone size are copied from that table; D and trimming were computed from the DNA. The sample data list more than 200,000 clones, and around four fifths of these were observed just once. The ten largest clones take up around 25% of the sample.

Concerning this clone: Its antigen is still unknown. Base qualities are not recorded, but no much larger clone differs from it by a single base.

The V and J ends are trimmed by 7 bases and 6 bases, leaving 12 bases between them. The germline V gene encodes CDR1 SGHVS and CDR2 FQNEAQ. Measured from the cysteine to the phenylalanine, the CDR3 is 13 residues long. Only the CDR3 region is kept as DNA, spanning 39 bases read in frame from base 1. Collaborating institutions collected whole blood in K2EDTA tubes following their own protocols. For TCRbeta analysis, collaborators shipped samples in one of three forms: frozen whole blood, isolated PBMCs, or DNA extracted from either of those sample types. Overall study results and their limits: How much clinical and demographic metadata was included differed by source and by participant, and the metadata was provided uncurated.

The clonotype comes from a middle-aged man with acute or convalescent COVID-19. Sequencing was performed on peripheral blood. The chain was built from TRBV7-8 and TRBJ1-4; TRBD1 is possibly the D segment (6 matching bases). CDR3 region: CASKRAGDEKLFF. Read as DNA, the sequence is TGTGCCAGCAAGCGAGCAGGGGATGAAAAACTGTTTTTT.